This is a list of T cell receptor beta chains from one sample in a study of shared clonotypes between healthy human individuals. Here immunoSEQ multiplex PCR was the method, and the copy in TCRdb shows in-frame clones only, minus some. The sample yields about 1 million clones, about 75% seen once. Sequencing used memory CD4+ T cells sorted from blood. These receptors originate from a man younger than 35 in good health. Both conserved end residues are part of each CDR3. D genes are given only for firm matches. A row's size may be missing; if present it is once, few, many or a size class.

size: -; length: 14; J: TRBJ1-3; D: TRBD1; V: TRBV4-2; CDR3: CASSPGTGRNTIYF; DNA: TGTGCCAGCAGCCCCGGGACAGGGCGAAACACCATATATTTT
size: -; length: 17; J: TRBJ2-1; D: TRBD2; V: TRBV9; CDR3: CASSVETSGAIINEQFF; DNA: TGTGCCAGCAGCGTCGAGACTAGCGGGGCAATTATCAATGAGCAGTTCTTC
size: once; length: 13; J: TRBJ1-1; D: -; V: TRBV7-8; CDR3: CASSLSRDTEAFF; DNA: TGTGCCAGCAGCTTATCCAGGGACACTGAAGCTTTCTTT
size: -; length: 12; J: TRBJ2-5; D: -; V: TRBV25-1; CDR3: CASSTGLETQYF; DNA: TGTGCCAGCAGTACGGGTTTAGAGACCCAGTACTTC
size: -; length: 18; J: TRBJ2-1; D: -; V: TRBV13; CDR3: CASSLESRWGLIDNEQFF; DNA: TGTGCCAGCAGCTTAGAGAGTAGATGGGGACTCATTGACAATGAGCAGTTCTTC
size: -; length: 13; J: TRBJ1-3; D: -; V: TRBV29-1; CDR3: CSVEEAGGNTIYF; DNA: TGCAGCGTTGAAGAGGCGGGGGGAAACACCATATATTTT
size: -; length: 13; J: TRBJ1-5; D: -; V: TRBV15; CDR3: CATGLGGFQPQHF; DNA: TGTGCCACCGGCCTAGGGGGGTTTCAGCCCCAGCATTTT
size: -; length: 13; J: TRBJ1-6; D: -; V: TRBV11-2; CDR3: CASSLAIYSPLHF; DNA: TGTGCCAGCAGCTTAGCGATATATTCACCCCTCCACTTT
size: -; length: 12; J: TRBJ2-3; D: -; V: TRBV9; CDR3: CASSVITDTQYF; DNA: TGTGCCAGCAGCGTAATCACAGATACGCAGTATTTT
size: -; length: 14; J: TRBJ2-7; D: -; V: TRBV5-4; CDR3: CASSLDLQTYEQYF; DNA: TGTGCCAGCAGCTTGGACCTTCAGACCTACGAGCAGTACTTC
size: -; length: 14; J: TRBJ2-5; D: TRBD2; V: TRBV7-2; CDR3: CASSPRTSRETQYF; DNA: TGTGCCAGCAGCCCCCGGACTAGCAGAGAGACCCAGTACTTC
size: -; length: 15; J: TRBJ1-5; D: TRBD1; V: TRBV27; CDR3: CASSLTGLWGQPQHF; DNA: TGTGCCAGCAGTTTGACAGGGCTGTGGGGGCAGCCCCAGCATTTT
size: -; length: 18; J: TRBJ2-4; D: TRBD2; V: TRBV7-2; CDR3: CASSSGTSVGLAKNIQYF; DNA: TGTGCCAGCAGCTCCGGGACTAGCGTTGGATTAGCCAAAAACATTCAGTACTTC
size: -; length: 16; J: TRBJ2-1; D: TRBD1; V: TRBV7-9; CDR3: CASSTRQGWAYNEQFF; DNA: TGTGCCAGCAGCACCAGACAGGGCTGGGCCTACAATGAGCAGTTCTTC
size: once; length: 15; J: TRBJ2-1; D: TRBD2; V: TRBV2; CDR3: CASSYRLAQYNEQFF; DNA: TGTGCCAGCAGCTACAGACTAGCGCAATACAATGAGCAGTTCTTC
size: few; length: 15; J: TRBJ2-1; D: TRBD2; V: TRBV11-3; CDR3: CASSRGLAGEWEQFF; DNA: TGTGCCAGCAGCAGAGGACTAGCGGGAGAGTGGGAGCAGTTCTTC
size: -; length: 16; J: TRBJ1-2; D: TRBD1; V: TRBV25-1; CDR3: CASSAPSGTGAFGYTF; DNA: TGTGCCAGCAGTGCGCCTTCCGGGACAGGGGCATTCGGCTACACCTTC
size: -; length: 15; J: TRBJ1-1; D: TRBD1; V: TRBV6-1; CDR3: CASSHETGQLTEAFF; DNA: TGTGCCAGCAGTCATGAGACAGGGCAACTCACTGAAGCTTTCTTT
size: many; length: 16; J: TRBJ2-7; D: TRBD1; V: TRBV5-6; CDR3: CASTQQNRGPTYEQYF; DNA: TGTGCCAGCACCCAACAAAACAGGGGGCCTACCTACGAGCAGTACTTC
size: -; length: 15; J: TRBJ1-6; D: TRBD1; V: TRBV7-2; CDR3: CASSRPGQGNSPLHF; DNA: TGTGCCAGCAGCCGCCCGGGACAGGGGAATTCACCCCTCCACTTT
size: -; length: 13; J: TRBJ2-7; D: TRBD1; V: TRBV29-1; CDR3: CSVDGTGAYEQYF; DNA: TGCAGCGTTGATGGTACAGGGGCATACGAGCAGTACTTC
size: -; length: 16; J: TRBJ2-7; D: TRBD1; V: TRBV4-1; CDR3: CASSSRTGTGVIEQYF; DNA: TGCGCCAGCAGCTCTCGAACCGGGACAGGGGTTATAGAGCAGTACTTC
size: few; length: 15; J: TRBJ2-7; D: -; V: TRBV28; CDR3: CASSVGGGPTYEQYF; DNA: TGTGCCAGCAGTGTAGGGGGGGGCCCAACCTACGAGCAGTACTTC
size: few; length: 16; J: TRBJ1-4; D: -; V: TRBV6-4; CDR3: CASSDSTGGPKEKLFF; DNA: TGTGCCAGCAGTGACTCGACGGGGGGGCCTAAAGAAAAACTGTTTTTT
size: -; length: 16; J: TRBJ2-3; D: TRBD2; V: TRBV15; CDR3: CATSAGLAGAVDTQYF; DNA: TGTGCCACCAGCGCCGGACTAGCGGGGGCGGTGGATACGCAGTATTTT
size: -; length: 14; J: TRBJ2-3; D: TRBD2; V: TRBV7-2; CDR3: CASSLTGGTDTQYF; DNA: TGTGCCAGCAGCTTGACGGGAGGAACAGATACGCAGTATTTT
size: once; length: 12; J: TRBJ1-6; D: -; V: TRBV30; CDR3: CAWSEAGSPLHF; DNA: TGTGCCTGGAGCGAAGCTGGGTCACCCCTCCACTTT
size: -; length: 14; J: TRBJ2-2; D: TRBD1; V: TRBV6-6; CDR3: CASRPGTETGELFF; DNA: TGTGCCAGCAGGCCCGGGACAGAGACCGGGGAGCTGTTTTTT
size: -; length: 19; J: TRBJ2-2; D: TRBD1; V: TRBV4-1; CDR3: CASSQAASGTGGVTGELFF; DNA: TGCGCCAGCAGCCAAGCCGCGTCGGGGACAGGGGGCGTCACCGGGGAGCTGTTTTTT
size: -; length: 12; J: TRBJ1-1; D: -; V: TRBV28; CDR3: CASSLRGVEAFF; DNA: TGTGCCAGCAGTTTACGGGGAGTTGAAGCTTTCTTT
size: -; length: 16; J: TRBJ2-5; D: -; V: TRBV9; CDR3: CASSVSDSLGQETQYF; DNA: TGTGCCAGCAGCGTCTCAGACTCCCTTGGGCAAGAGACCCAGTACTTC
size: -; length: 14; J: TRBJ1-1; D: TRBD1; V: TRBV29-1; CDR3: CSVHQGGFGTEAFF; DNA: TGCAGCGTCCACCAGGGGGGGTTTGGCACTGAAGCTTTCTTT
size: few; length: 15; J: TRBJ2-2; D: TRBD1; V: TRBV7-3; CDR3: CASSIGTGNTGELFF; DNA: TGTGCCAGCAGCATCGGGACAGGGAACACCGGGGAGCTGTTTTTT
size: -; length: 13; J: TRBJ2-6; D: -; V: TRBV6-6; CDR3: CASSASGANVLTF; DNA: TGTGCCAGCTCTGCCTCTGGGGCCAACGTCCTGACTTTC
size: -; length: 15; J: TRBJ2-5; D: TRBD1; V: TRBV7-2; CDR3: CASSSGTGPQETQYF; DNA: TGTGCCAGCAGCTCCGGGACAGGGCCTCAAGAGACCCAGTACTTC
size: -; length: 16; J: TRBJ2-7; D: -; V: TRBV5-6; CDR3: CASSYSRGVMTAEQYF; DNA: TGTGCCAGCAGCTATTCGAGGGGGGTCATGACGGCCGAGCAGTACTTC
size: -; length: 17; J: TRBJ2-2; D: TRBD2; V: TRBV5-1; CDR3: CASSLDAGGLNTGELFF; DNA: TGCGCCAGCAGCTTGGACGCGGGGGGACTGAACACCGGGGAGCTGTTTTTT
size: -; length: 12; J: TRBJ2-1; D: TRBD2; V: TRBV25-1; CDR3: CASGTNHNEQFF; DNA: TGTGCTAGCGGGACGAACCACAATGAGCAGTTCTTC
size: -; length: 15; J: TRBJ2-7; D: -; V: TRBV5-1; CDR3: CASRTSAQGSYEQYF; DNA: TGCGCCAGCAGGACGAGTGCGCAGGGCTCCTACGAGCAGTACTTC
size: -; length: 16; J: TRBJ1-6; D: -; V: TRBV5-1; CDR3: CASSPGTDGTNSPLHF; DNA: TGCGCCAGCAGCCCTGGCACGGACGGGACTAATTCACCCCTCCACTTT
size: -; length: 15; J: TRBJ2-3; D: -; V: TRBV5-1; CDR3: CASSPGVGAGDTQYF; DNA: TGCGCCAGCAGCCCCGGTGTGGGGGCGGGAGATACGCAGTATTTT
size: -; length: 15; J: TRBJ2-3; D: TRBD1; V: TRBV18; CDR3: CASSPPDGDRNTQYF; DNA: TGTGCCAGCTCACCTCCGGACGGGGACAGGAATACGCAGTATTTT
size: -; length: 13; J: TRBJ2-1; D: -; V: TRBV9; CDR3: CASSGGRDNEQFF; DNA: TGTGCCAGCAGCGGGGGAAGGGACAATGAGCAGTTCTTC
size: -; length: 16; J: TRBJ2-3; D: TRBD2; V: TRBV15; CDR3: CATSETSEISTDTQYF; DNA: TGTGCCACCAGCGAAACTAGCGAGATAAGCACAGATACGCAGTATTTT
size: -; length: 19; J: TRBJ1-5; D: -; V: TRBV21-1; CDR3: CASSQEGSRTEGSNQPQHF; DNA: TGTGCCAGCAGCCAAGAAGGATCTAGGACCGAAGGGAGCAATCAGCCCCAGCATTTT